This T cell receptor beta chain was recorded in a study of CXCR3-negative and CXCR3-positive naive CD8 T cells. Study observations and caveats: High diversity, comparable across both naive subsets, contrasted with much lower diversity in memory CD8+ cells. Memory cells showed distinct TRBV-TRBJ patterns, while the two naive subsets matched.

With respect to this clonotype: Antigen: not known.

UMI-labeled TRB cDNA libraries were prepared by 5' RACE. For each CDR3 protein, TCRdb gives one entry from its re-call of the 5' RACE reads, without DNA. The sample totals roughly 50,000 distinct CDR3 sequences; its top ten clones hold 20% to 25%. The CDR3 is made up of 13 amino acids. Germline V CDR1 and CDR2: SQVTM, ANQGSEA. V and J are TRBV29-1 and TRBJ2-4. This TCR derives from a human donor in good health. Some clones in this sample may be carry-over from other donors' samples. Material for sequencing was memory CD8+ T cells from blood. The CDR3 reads CSVVAVAKNIQYF.